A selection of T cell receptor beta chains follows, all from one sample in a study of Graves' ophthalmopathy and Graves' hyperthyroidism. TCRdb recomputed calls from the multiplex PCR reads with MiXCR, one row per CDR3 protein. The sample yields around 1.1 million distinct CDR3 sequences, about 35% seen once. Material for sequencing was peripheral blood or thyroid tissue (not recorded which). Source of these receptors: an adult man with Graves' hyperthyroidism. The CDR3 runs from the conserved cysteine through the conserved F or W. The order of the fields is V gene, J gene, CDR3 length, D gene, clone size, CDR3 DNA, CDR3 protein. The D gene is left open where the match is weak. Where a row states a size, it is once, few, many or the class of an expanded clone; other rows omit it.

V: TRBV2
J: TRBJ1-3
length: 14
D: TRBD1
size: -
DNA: TGTGCCAGCAGTCCGACAGGGTTTGGAAACACCATATATTTT
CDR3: CASSPTGFGNTIYF

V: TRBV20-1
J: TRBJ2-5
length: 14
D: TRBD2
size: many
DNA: TGCAGTGCTAGACTAGCGGGAGGGCGGGAGACCCAGTACTTC
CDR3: CSARLAGGRETQYF

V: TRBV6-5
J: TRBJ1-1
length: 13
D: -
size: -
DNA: TGTGCCAGCAGTTACTCGAGGAATTCTGAAGCTTTCTTT
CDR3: CASSYSRNSEAFF

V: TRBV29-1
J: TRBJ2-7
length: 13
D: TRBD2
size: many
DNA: TGCAGCGTAACTAGCGTATCCTCCTACGAGCAGTACTTC
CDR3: CSVTSVSSYEQYF

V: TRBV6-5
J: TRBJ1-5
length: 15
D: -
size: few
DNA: TGTGCCAGCAGTTACTCGGGGGCTGGCAATCAGCCCCAGCATTTT
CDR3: CASSYSGAGNQPQHF

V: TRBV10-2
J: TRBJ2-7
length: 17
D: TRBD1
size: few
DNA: TGTGCCAGCAGTCTCATGGTAACAGGGGATTTCTTTTACGAGCAGTACTTC
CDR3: CASSLMVTGDFFYEQYF

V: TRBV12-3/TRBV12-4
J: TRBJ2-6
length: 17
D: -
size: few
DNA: TGTGCCGTCGACGATAGCGGATTCTCCTCTGGGGCCAACGTCCTGACTTTC
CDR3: CAVDDSGFSSGANVLTF

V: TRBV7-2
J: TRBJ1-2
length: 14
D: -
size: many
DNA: TGTGCCAGCAAACTACCGGGGGCGAACTATGGCTACACCTTC
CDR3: CASKLPGANYGYTF

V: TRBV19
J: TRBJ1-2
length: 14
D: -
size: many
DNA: TGTGCCAGTAGTCTGGCCCAGGGAGCAATTGGCTACACCTTC
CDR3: CASSLAQGAIGYTF

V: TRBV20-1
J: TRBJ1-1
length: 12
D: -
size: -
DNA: TGCAGTGCAGGGAGGTCGAACACTGAAGCTTTCTTT
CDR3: CSAGRSNTEAFF

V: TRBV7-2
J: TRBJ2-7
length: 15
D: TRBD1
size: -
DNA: TGTGCCAGCAGCTTAGAGGACAGGTTCTCCTACGAGCAGTACTTC
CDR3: CASSLEDRFSYEQYF

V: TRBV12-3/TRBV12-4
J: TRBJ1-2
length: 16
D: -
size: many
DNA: TGTGCCAGCAGTTTATTTGGCGACCCCACTAACTATGGCTACACCTTC
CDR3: CASSLFGDPTNYGYTF

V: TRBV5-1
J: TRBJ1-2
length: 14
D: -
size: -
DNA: TGCGCCAGCAGCTTGGACGGCAGGGGTCGAGGCTACACCTTC
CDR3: CASSLDGRGRGYTF

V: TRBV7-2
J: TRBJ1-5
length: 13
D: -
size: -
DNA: TGTGCCAGCAGCATAAGAGGGTTTCAGCCCCAGCATTTT
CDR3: CASSIRGFQPQHF

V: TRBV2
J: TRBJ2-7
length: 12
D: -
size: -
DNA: TGTGCCAGCAGGGTAGGATCCTACGGGCAGTACTTC
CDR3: CASRVGSYGQYF

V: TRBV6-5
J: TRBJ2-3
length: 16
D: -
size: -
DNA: TGTGCCAGCAGTTATCCCCGGGGCGGGGCGTACGATACGCAGTATTTT
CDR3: CASSYPRGGAYDTQYF

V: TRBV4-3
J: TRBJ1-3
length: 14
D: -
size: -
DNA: TGCGCCAGCAGCCTGGGGGTTAGGGGTGGCACCATATATTTT
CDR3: CASSLGVRGGTIYF

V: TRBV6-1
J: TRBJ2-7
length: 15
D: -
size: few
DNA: TGTGCCAGCAGTGTCACGGGTGTGAGCTCCTACGAGCAGTACTTC
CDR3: CASSVTGVSSYEQYF

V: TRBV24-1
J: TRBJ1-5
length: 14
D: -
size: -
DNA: TGTGCCACCAGTGATTCGGGGGATTATCAGCCCCAGCATTTT
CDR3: CATSDSGDYQPQHF

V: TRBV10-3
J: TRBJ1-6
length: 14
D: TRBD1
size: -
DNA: TGTGCCATCAGTGCCGGGACAGGTCGCTCACCCCTCCACTTT
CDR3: CAISAGTGRSPLHF

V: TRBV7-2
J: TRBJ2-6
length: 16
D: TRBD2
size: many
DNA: TGTGCCAGCAGCTTTCCGGGAGGGCCTGGGGCCAACGTCCTGACTTTC
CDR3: CASSFPGGPGANVLTF

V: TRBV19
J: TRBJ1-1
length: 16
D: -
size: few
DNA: TGTGCCAGTAGTGCACTTTGGAGAGAGGAAATCACTGAAGCTTTCTTT
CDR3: CASSALWREEITEAFF

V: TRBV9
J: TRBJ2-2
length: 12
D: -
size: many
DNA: TGTGCCAGCAGCGTGCTCACCGGGGAGCTGTTTTTT
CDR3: CASSVLTGELFF

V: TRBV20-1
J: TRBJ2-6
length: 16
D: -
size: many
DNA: TGCAGTGCTAGCCCGCCACAGGGCGCTGGGGCCAACGTCCTGACTTTC
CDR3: CSASPPQGAGANVLTF

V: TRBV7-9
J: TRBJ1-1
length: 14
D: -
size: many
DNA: TGTGCCAGCAGCTTCCGGACAGCGAACACTGAAGCTTTCTTT
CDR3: CASSFRTANTEAFF

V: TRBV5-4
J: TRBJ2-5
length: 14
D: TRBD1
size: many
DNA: TGTGCCAGCAGCGGGTGGGACAGCCAAGAGACCCAGTACTTC
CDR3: CASSGWDSQETQYF

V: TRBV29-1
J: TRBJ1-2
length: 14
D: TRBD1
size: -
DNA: TGCAGCGTAACCGGGACAGGGGGCGCACTTGGCTACACCTTC
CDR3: CSVTGTGGALGYTF

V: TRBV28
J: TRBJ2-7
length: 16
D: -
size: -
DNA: TGTGCCAGCAGCCCCTACTCGACAGCAAGGAACTACGAGCAGTACTTC
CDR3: CASSPYSTARNYEQYF

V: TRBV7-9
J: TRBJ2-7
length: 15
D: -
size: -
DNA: TGTGCCAGCAGCCCCTTACCGGGCCCAAACTACGAGCAGTACTTC
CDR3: CASSPLPGPNYEQYF

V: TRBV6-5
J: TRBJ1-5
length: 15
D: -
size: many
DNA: TGTGCCAGCAGTTACTCGATTGGGGGGGATCAGCCCCAGCATTTT
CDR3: CASSYSIGGDQPQHF

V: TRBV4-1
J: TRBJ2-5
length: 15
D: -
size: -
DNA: TGTGCCAGCAGCCAATCTGGCAGAGCCCAAGAGACCCAGTACTTC
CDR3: CASSQSGRAQETQYF

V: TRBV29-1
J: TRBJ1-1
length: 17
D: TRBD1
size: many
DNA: TGCAGCGTTGAAGAGGAGGGGACAGGGATTGCGTGGACTGAAGCTTTCTTT
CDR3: CSVEEEGTGIAWTEAFF

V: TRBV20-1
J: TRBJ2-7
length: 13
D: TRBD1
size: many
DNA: TGCAGTGCTAGCGAGACAGGGACCTACGAGCAGTACTTC
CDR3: CSASETGTYEQYF

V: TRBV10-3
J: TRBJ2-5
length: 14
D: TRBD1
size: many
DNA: TGTACCATCAGTCTCGGGACAGTCCAAGAGACCCAGTACTTC
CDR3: CTISLGTVQETQYF

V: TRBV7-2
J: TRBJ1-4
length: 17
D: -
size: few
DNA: TGTGCCAGCAGCCTTACACCTAGAGGGGTCCAGAGTGAAAAACTGTTTTTT
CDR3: CASSLTPRGVQSEKLFF

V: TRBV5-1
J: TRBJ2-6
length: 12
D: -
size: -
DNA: TGCGCCAGCAGCTCTGGTACCAACGTCCTGACTTTC
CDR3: CASSSGTNVLTF

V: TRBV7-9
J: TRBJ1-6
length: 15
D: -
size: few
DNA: TGTGCCAGCAGCTTCCGTGTGGGGTGGAATTCACCCCTCCACTTT
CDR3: CASSFRVGWNSPLHF

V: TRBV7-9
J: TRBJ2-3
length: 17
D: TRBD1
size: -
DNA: TGTGCCAGCAGCCCTGGGCAGGGGGCCGCTCGCACAGATACGCAGTATTTT
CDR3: CASSPGQGAARTDTQYF

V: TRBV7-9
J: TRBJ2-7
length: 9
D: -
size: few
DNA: TGTGCCAGCAGCTTTCAGCTGAACTTC
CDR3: CASSFQLNF

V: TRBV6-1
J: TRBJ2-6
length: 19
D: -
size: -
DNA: TGTGCCAGCAATTATGGCAGGGGAAGGTTGGTGACTGGGGCCAACGTCCTGACTTTC
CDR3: CASNYGRGRLVTGANVLTF

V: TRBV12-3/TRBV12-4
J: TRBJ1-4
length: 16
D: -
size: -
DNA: TGTGCCAGCAGTCCAGGGACATCCAGGAGGGATGAAAAACTGTTTTTT
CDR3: CASSPGTSRRDEKLFF

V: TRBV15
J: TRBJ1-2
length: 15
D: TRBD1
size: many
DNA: TGTGCCACCAGCAGAGACAGGGGGGTCGGCTATGGCTACACCTTC
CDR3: CATSRDRGVGYGYTF

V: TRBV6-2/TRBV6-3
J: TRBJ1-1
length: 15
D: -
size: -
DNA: TGTGCCAGCAGTTATTCCGAGCTCATGAACACTGAAGCTTTCTTT
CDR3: CASSYSELMNTEAFF

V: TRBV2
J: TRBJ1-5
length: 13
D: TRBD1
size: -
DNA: TGTGCCAGCAGTGGTACAGGGGGCGGAGGGCAGCATTTT
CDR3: CASSGTGGGGQHF

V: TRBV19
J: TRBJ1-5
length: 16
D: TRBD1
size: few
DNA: TGTGCCAGTAGTATGGCGTCGGGGACAGGGCTTCAGCCCCAGCATTTT
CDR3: CASSMASGTGLQPQHF

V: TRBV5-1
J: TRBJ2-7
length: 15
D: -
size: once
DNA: TGCGCCAGCAGCTTTAACGGGGGCGACACCTACGAGCAGTACTTC
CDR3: CASSFNGGDTYEQYF

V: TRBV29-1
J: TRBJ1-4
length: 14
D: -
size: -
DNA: TGCAGCGCTCTCGACAGCGGGGACACTGAAAAACTGTTTTTT
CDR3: CSALDSGDTEKLFF

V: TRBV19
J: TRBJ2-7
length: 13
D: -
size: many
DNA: TGTGCCAGTAGTACCACCCACAGCTACGAGCAGTACTTC
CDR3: CASSTTHSYEQYF

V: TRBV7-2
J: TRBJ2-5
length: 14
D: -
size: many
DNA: TGTGCCAGCAGCAAGCCACAGGGTTTGGAGACCCAGTACTTC
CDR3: CASSKPQGLETQYF